The present T cell receptor (beta chain) was sequenced within a study of control samples from healthy donors and cancer patients. V gave up 5 bases and J gave up 7 bases; unmatched junction bases: 13. The CDR3 runs to 18 residues. Germline V gene lookup returns CDR1 LNHDA and CDR2 SQIVND (reference sequence). Method: immunoSEQ multiplex PCR; TCRdb's copy keeps in-frame clones and lacks some. Of under 150,000 clones listed, approximately 86% are singletons. The specimen sequenced was blood. This chain uses TRBV19 with TRBJ2-1; 14 bases are a match to TRBD2. The clonotype comes from a woman in her 30s in good health. CDR3 loop: CASSPNLGLAGGWNEQFF. For the CDR3, the DNA is TGTGCCAGTAGTCCGAACCTAGGACTAGCGGGAGGATGGAATGAGCAGTTCTTC.